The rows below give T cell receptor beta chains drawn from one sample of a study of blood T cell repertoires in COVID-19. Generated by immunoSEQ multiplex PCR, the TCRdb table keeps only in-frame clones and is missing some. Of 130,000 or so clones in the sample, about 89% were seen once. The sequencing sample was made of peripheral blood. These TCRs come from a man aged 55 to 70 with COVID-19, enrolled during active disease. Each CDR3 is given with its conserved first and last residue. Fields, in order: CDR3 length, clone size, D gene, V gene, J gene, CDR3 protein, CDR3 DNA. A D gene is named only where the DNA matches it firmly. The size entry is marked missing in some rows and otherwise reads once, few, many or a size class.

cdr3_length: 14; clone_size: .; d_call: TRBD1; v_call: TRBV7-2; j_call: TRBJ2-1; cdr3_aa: CASSVGTGVNEQFF; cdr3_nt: TGTGCCAGCAGCGTCGGGACAGGGGTCAATGAGCAGTTCTTC
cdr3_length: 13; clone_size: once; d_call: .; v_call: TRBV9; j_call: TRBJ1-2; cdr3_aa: CASSARANYGYTF; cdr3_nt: TGTGCCAGCAGCGCCAGGGCTAACTATGGCTACACCTTC
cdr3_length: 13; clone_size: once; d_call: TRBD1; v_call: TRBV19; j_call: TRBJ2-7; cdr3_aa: CATRWGQTDEQYF; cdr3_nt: TGTGCCACCCGTTGGGGACAGACGGACGAGCAGTACTTC
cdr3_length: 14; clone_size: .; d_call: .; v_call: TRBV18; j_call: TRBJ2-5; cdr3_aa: CASSPPDRQETQYF; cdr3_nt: TGTGCCAGCTCACCACCTGACAGGCAAGAGACCCAGTACTTC
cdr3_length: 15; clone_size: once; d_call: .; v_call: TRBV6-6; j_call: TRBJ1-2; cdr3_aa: CASSPTNREGYGYTF; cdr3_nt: TGTGCCAGCAGTCCAACGAACAGGGAGGGCTATGGCTACACCTTC
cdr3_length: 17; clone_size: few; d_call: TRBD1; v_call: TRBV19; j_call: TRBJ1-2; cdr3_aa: CASSIAQPGQGAHGYTF; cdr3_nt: TGTGCCAGTAGTATAGCGCAACCGGGACAGGGGGCGCATGGCTACACCTTC
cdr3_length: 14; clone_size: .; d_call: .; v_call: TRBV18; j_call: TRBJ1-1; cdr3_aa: CASSPGRVQAEAFF; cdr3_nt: TGTGCCAGCTCACCAGGCAGGGTTCAGGCTGAAGCTTTCTTT
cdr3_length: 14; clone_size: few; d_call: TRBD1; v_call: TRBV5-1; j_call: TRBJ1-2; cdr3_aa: CASTGTGLNYGYTF; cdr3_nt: TGCGCCAGCACCGGGACAGGGCTTAACTATGGCTACACCTTC
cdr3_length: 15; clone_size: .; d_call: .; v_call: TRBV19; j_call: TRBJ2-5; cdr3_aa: CASSIGGLPQETQYF; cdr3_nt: TGTGCCAGTAGTATAGGCGGGCTACCACAAGAGACCCAGTACTTC
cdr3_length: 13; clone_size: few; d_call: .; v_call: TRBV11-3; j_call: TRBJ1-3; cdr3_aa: CASSSPSSDTIYF; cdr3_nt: TGTGCCAGCAGCTCCCCCTCTTCCGACACCATATATTTT
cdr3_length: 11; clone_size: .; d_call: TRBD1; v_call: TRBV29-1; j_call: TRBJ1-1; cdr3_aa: CSVAGQGSTFF; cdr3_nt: TGCAGCGTAGCGGGACAGGGGTCGACTTTCTTT
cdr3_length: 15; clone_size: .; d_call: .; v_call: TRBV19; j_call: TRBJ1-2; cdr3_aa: CASSIEDSYESIYTF; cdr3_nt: TGTGCCAGTAGTATAGAGGACAGTTACGAGTCGATTTACACCTTC
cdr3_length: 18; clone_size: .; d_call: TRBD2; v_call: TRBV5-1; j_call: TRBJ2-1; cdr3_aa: CASSIVYRGGRSYNEQFF; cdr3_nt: TGCGCCAGCAGCATCGTTTACCGGGGGGGCCGCTCCTACAATGAGCAGTTCTTC
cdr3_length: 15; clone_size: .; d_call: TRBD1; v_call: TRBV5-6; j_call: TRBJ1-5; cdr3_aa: CASSLGTGNNQPQHF; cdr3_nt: TGTGCCAGCAGCTTGGGGACAGGGAATAATCAGCCCCAGCATTTT
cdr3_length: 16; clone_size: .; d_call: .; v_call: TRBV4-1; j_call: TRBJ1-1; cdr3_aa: CASSPEPTEVDTEAFF; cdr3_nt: TGCGCCAGCAGCCCAGAGCCCACCGAGGTGGACACTGAAGCTTTCTTT
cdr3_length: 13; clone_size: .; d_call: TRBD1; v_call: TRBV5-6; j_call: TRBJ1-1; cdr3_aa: CASSHWTGTEAFF; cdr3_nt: TGTGCCAGCAGCCATTGGACAGGGACTGAAGCTTTCTTT
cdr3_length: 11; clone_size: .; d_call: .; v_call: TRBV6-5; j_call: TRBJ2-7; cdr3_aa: CASTHRNEQYF; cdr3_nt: TGTGCCAGCACCCACAGGAATGAGCAGTACTTC
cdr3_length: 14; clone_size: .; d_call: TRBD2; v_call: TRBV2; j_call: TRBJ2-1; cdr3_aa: CASTGLAVNNEQFF; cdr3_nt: TGTGCCAGCACAGGGCTAGCGGTCAACAATGAGCAGTTCTTC
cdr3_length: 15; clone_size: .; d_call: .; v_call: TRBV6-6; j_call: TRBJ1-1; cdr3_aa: CASSYNVQGDPEAFF; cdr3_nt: TGTGCCAGCAGTTACAACGTACAGGGTGATCCTGAAGCTTTCTTT
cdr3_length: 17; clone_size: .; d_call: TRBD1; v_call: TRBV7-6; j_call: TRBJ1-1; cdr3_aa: CASSLAQGAISDTEAFF; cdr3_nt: TGTGCCAGCAGCTTAGCGCAGGGGGCGATTAGTGACACTGAAGCTTTCTTT
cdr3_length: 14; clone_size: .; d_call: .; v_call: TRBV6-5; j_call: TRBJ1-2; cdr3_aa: CASSYQRQEPGYTF; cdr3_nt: TGTGCCAGCAGTTACCAGAGACAGGAACCGGGCTACACCTTC
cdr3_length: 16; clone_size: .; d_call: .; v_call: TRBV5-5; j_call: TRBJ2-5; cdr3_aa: CASTHLPGLQKETQYF; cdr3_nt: TGTGCCAGCACCCACCTACCGGGACTCCAAAAAGAGACCCAGTACTTC
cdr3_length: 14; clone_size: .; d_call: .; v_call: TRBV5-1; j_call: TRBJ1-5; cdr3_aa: CASSLGQSNQPQHF; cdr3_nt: TGCGCCAGCAGCTTGGGGCAAAGCAATCAGCCCCAGCATTTT
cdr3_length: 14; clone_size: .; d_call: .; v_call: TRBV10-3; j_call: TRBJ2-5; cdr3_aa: CATTTRLPKETQYF; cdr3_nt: TGTGCCACCACAACCCGATTACCAAAAGAGACCCAGTACTTC
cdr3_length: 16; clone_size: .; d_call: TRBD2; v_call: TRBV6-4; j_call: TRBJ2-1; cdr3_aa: CASSVLSGGPGDEQFF; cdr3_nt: TGTGCCAGCAGTGTCCTTAGCGGGGGGCCTGGGGATGAGCAGTTCTTC
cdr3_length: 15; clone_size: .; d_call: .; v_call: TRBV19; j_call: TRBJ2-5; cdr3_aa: CASSIDGAGMETQYF; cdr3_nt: TGTGCCAGTAGTATAGATGGCGCAGGGATGGAGACCCAGTACTTC